This is a list of T cell receptor beta chains from one sample in a study of T cells expressing NK-cell markers. TCRdb reworked the 5' RACE reads into one entry per CDR3 protein, no DNA. This listing includes roughly 450,000 distinct CDR3 sequences. The sample taken for sequencing was blood T cells: a sorted CD56 or NKG2C T cell subset, CD4+ or CD8+ T cells, or bulk PBMC T cells (not recorded which). These receptors were taken from a woman in her forties or fifties in good health. Each CDR3 is given with its conserved first and last residue.

>TRBV27|TRBJ1-6
CASSYVNNSPLHF
>TRBV7-2|TRBJ1-5
CASSLGRMYSNQPQHF
>TRBV20-1|TRBJ2-4
CSASGDRIAKNIQYF
>TRBV2|TRBJ2-1
CASRRSTYNEQFF
>TRBV12-3/TRBV12-4|TRBJ2-1
CASSFATGISEQFF
>TRBV27|TRBJ1-1
CASSLSGRRGWHTEAFF
>TRBV5-1|TRBJ1-1
CASSPGGAGTAEAFF
>TRBV5-1|TRBJ2-7
CASSLVGTGTYEQYF
>TRBV4-1|TRBJ2-6
CASSQLAGALSGANVLTF
>TRBV7-9|TRBJ2-1
CASRRGLVNDEQFF
>TRBV28|TRBJ2-1
CASSEPGGTRNEQFF
>TRBV27|TRBJ2-3
CAIRAEYSSDTQYF
>TRBV4-1|TRBJ1-3
CASSQGESWSGRNTIYF
>TRBV20-1|TRBJ2-1
CSARLAGGIQWKQFF
>TRBV7-8|TRBJ2-3
CASSLGLILDTQYF
>TRBV24-1|TRBJ2-4
CATYLAPALIAKNIQYF
>TRBV20-1|TRBJ2-1
CSAAEGIARGGEQFF
>TRBV7-6|TRBJ2-6
CASTTAGGANVLTF
>TRBV20-1|TRBJ2-1
CSAERESTSSYNEQFF
>TRBV9|TRBJ2-5
CASSVGGRMGVGTQYF
>TRBV11-1|TRBJ2-1
CASSTLAGVNNEQFF
>TRBV12-3/TRBV12-4|TRBJ1-4
CASSLLGQGGEKLFF
>TRBV7-9|TRBJ2-3
CASSPRNLLEDTQYF
>TRBV4-1|TRBJ1-1
CASSQEAGGLTEAFF
>TRBV25-1|TRBJ2-7
CASSERPGSGGYEQYF
>TRBV5-1|TRBJ1-5
CASSLAPLSNQPQHF
>TRBV12-3/TRBV12-4|TRBJ2-5
CASSFRDPGETQYF
>TRBV29-1|TRBJ1-1
CSVDLHLEAFF
>TRBV20-1|TRBJ1-4
CSAPLLGEKLFF
>TRBV20-1|TRBJ1-3
CSARSGTGVGNTIYF
>TRBV3-1|TRBJ1-2
CASSQAGRSGYTF
>TRBV28|TRBJ2-7
CASSIIAGVAHEQYF
>TRBV5-1|TRBJ2-2
CASSLARWGAGTGDTGELFF
>TRBV5-1|TRBJ2-1
CASREGGEQFF
>TRBV12-3/TRBV12-4|TRBJ1-3
CASSSRRSGNTIYF
>TRBV6-5|TRBJ2-3
CASSVAGGPEDTQYF
>TRBV28|TRBJ1-4
CASSLQGFGPNEKLFF
>TRBV20-1|TRBJ1-1
CSARSFAREWDTEAFF
>TRBV7-7|TRBJ2-1
CASSAGLQTEQFF
>TRBV5-1|TRBJ2-7
CASSTSGTAPPEQYF
>TRBV4-2|TRBJ2-5
CASSQDGRLAGDETQYF
>TRBV5-1|TRBJ1-4
CASSQTQGHEKLFF
>TRBV18|TRBJ2-1
CASSGRTTTKPFNNEQFF
>TRBV3-1|TRBJ2-1
CASSQERRESSYNEQFF
>TRBV28|TRBJ2-1
CASSSPIFGEQFF
>TRBV24-1|TRBJ2-1
CATSEDVGSLSYNEQFF
>TRBV20-1|TRBJ1-2
CSARLRTGDGYTF
>TRBV7-9|TRBJ2-7
CASSSRSDGPSSYEQYF
>TRBV20-1|TRBJ2-7
CSATGVSLGGHEQYF
>TRBV5-1|TRBJ1-3
CASSRDRSGNTIYF
>TRBV14|TRBJ2-3
CASSQEIWGAITDTQYF
>TRBV6-5|TRBJ1-2
CASSVGRGSLGGYTF
>TRBV7-6|TRBJ2-3
CASSPPRGVNNTDTQYF
>TRBV29-1|TRBJ2-1
CSVDSSGLYNEQFF
>TRBV5-1|TRBJ2-1
CASREGNEQFF
>TRBV6-1|TRBJ1-1
CASSAVLNTEAFF
>TRBV29-1|TRBJ2-7
CSVGQSNYEQYF
>TRBV10-3|TRBJ2-2
CAISDKGANTGELFF
>TRBV10-3|TRBJ2-6
CAISENRVFGANVLTF